This passage covers 32 T cell receptor beta chains from one sample sequenced in a study of blood T cell repertoires in COVID-19. Using immunoSEQ multiplex PCR, the repertoire was profiled, and TCRdb retains in-frame clones only, with some absent. The sample shows over 130,000 clones, roughly 81% of them seen only once. The sequencing sample was made of PBMCs or T cells enriched from blood (not recorded which). The receptors come from a woman in her forties or fifties with acute COVID-19.

J is TRBJ2-3 and V is TRBV7-2; D not resolved. V lost 2 bases to trimming and J lost 11 bases, with 11 bases between them. The CDR3 contains 12 residues. Germline V gene lookup returns CDR1 SGHTA and CDR2 FQGNSA. CDR3 coding DNA: TGTGCCAGCAGCTTAATGTACAGCCAGCAGTATTTT. It yields the protein CASSLMYSQQYF.

This chain connects TRBV5-1 to TRBJ2-3; D might be TRBD1 (6 bases). The CDR3 contains 14 residues. CDR1 and CDR2 from the germline V gene are SGHRS and YFSETQ. V lost 5 bases and J lost 2, with 12 bases in between. The CDR3 reads CASRLGQITDTQYF. The CDR3 nucleotides read TGCGCCAGCAGACTCGGACAGATCACAGATACGCAGTATTTT.

The gene calls are TRBV27 and TRBJ2-1, with 7 bases lining up with TRBD1. The ends lost 7 bases at V and 0 bases at J; junction bases unmatched: 9. In germline, CDR1 is MNHEY, CDR2 SMNVEV (reference sequence). The length of the CDR3 is 16 residues. The CDR3 protein is CASNTRDSGSYNEQFF. As DNA, the CDR3 is TGTGCCAGCAATACCCGGGACAGCGGCTCCTACAATGAGCAGTTCTTC.

The chain combines TRBV19 with TRBJ2-3; 8 nucleotides line up with TRBD2. The CDR3 has 16 residues. Germline CDR1 reads LNHDA; CDR2 reads SQIVND (reference sequence). V lost 8 bases, J lost 2 bases, and 12 bases stayed unmatched. CDR3 sequence reads: CASYGRAGVHTDTQYF. CDR3 DNA sequence: TGTGCCAGTTACGGGAGGGCGGGAGTACACACAGATACGCAGTATTTT.

This clone was seen a single time. V usage is TRBV3-1 (or the pseudogene TRBV3-2) and J usage is TRBJ1-4; TRBD1 is a possible D gene (6 bases). V lost 3 bases to trimming and J lost 4 bases, with 15 bases between them. The CDR3 runs 16 residues. Germline assignment: CDR1 LGHDT and CDR2 YNNKEL (reference sequence). The CDR3 bases are TGTGCCAGCAGCCAGCCCGGAAGGGGGAATAATGAAAAACTGTTTTTT. It codes for CASSQPGRGNNEKLFF.

This sequence joins TRBV7-3 and TRBJ2-2; 10 positions match TRBD2. After removal of 5 bases from V and 4 bases from J, the junction contained 4 bases not matched to a gene. This CDR3 is built from 15 residues. The germline V gene has CDR1 SGHTA and CDR2 FQGTGA. The CDR3 DNA sequence: TGTGCCAGCAGCCGAACTAGCGGGGCCACCGGGGAGCTGTTTTTT. Encoded protein: CASSRTSGATGELFF.

The rearrangement uses TRBV6-4 and TRBJ1-1, with 11 bases identical to TRBD1. The germline CDR1 and CDR2 sequences are MRHNA and SNTAGT. V trimming: 2 bases; J trimming: 5 bases; junction bases outside the gene matches: 4. CDR3 size: 15 residues. CDR3 in amino acids: CASSDKGTGGTEAFF. The CDR3 nucleotides are TGTGCCAGCAGTGACAAGGGGACAGGGGGGACTGAAGCTTTCTTT.

CDR3 sequence reads: CASSPPGGGGGYEQYF. CDR3 sequence (DNA): TGTGCCAGCAGCCCCCCCGGTGGAGGGGGCGGTTACGAGCAGTACTTC. This chain joins TRBV7-9 and TRBJ2-7; maybe TRBD1 (7 bases). Per the germline V gene, CDR1 is SEHNR and CDR2 is FQNEAQ (reference sequence). V was pared by 5 bases and J by 4 bases, with 21 bases between. There are 16 residues in the CDR3.

The V and J genes are TRBV5-5 and TRBJ2-5, with 9 positions matching TRBD1. CDR3 size: 15 residues. The germline V gene has CDR1 SGHKS and CDR2 YYEKEE (reference sequence). V lost 4 bases to trimming and J lost 2 bases; unmatched junction nucleotides: 6. This CDR3 reads CASSPSGTGQETQYF. The CDR3 region has the DNA TGTGCCAGCAGCCCCTCCGGGACAGGGCAAGAGACCCAGTACTTC.

The chain uses TRBV30 and TRBJ2-7, with 8 nucleotides matching TRBD1. This CDR3 region has 13 residues. Unmatched junction bases numbered 3, after V lost 2 bases and J lost 3 bases. Looked up from germline, CDR1 is GTSNPN and CDR2 is SVGIG (reference sequence). The CDR3 loop reads CAWSTGQGYEQYF. In DNA, the CDR3 is TGTGCCTGGAGTACCGGACAGGGCTACGAGCAGTACTTC.

The V gene is TRBV2, the J gene TRBJ2-1, with TRBD1 matching over 8 bases. Germline V gene lookup returns CDR1 SNHLY and CDR2 FYNNEI. The V gene end was trimmed by 3 bases and the J gene end by 4 bases; junction bases not matched to a gene: 14. The CDR3 totals 18 residues. CDR3 amino acids: CASSDQLYQGARYNEQFF. The CDR3 nucleotides are TGTGCCAGCAGTGACCAGCTCTATCAGGGGGCCCGGTACAATGAGCAGTTCTTC.

This CDR3 is CASSSWTSGTVKTGELFF. In DNA, the CDR3 is TGTGCCAGCAGCTCATGGACTAGCGGGACGGTCAAAACCGGGGAGCTGTTTTTT. The chain has TRBV11-3 and TRBJ2-2; 12 positions match TRBD2. Trimming cost V 4 bases and J 5 bases; bases outside gene matches: 11. This CDR3 has 18 amino acids. Germline-derived CDR1 and CDR2 are SGHNT and YENEEA. The whole variable domain, filled in from reference TRBV11-3 and TRBJ2-2, reads EAGVVQSPRYKIIEKKQPVAFWCNPISGHNTLYWYLQNLGQGPELLIRYENEEAVDDSQLPKDRFSAERLKGVDSTLKIQPAELGDSAVYLCASSSWTSGTVKTGELFFGEGSRLTVL.

The gene calls are TRBV12-5 and TRBJ1-1; no firm D call. Looked up from germline, CDR1 is LGHNT and CDR2 is FRNRAP. The CDR3 totals 11 residues. The V end was cut by 5 bases, the J end by 8 bases, with 9 bases between. Written as DNA, the CDR3 is TGTGCTAGTGGTACCGAGGTGGAAGCTTTCTTT. It is translated as CASGTEVEAFF.

The rearrangement uses TRBV3-1 (or the pseudogene TRBV3-2) and TRBJ2-7, with 11 bases fitting TRBD2. The germline CDR1 and CDR2 sequences are LGHDT and YNNKEL (reference sequence). Losses at the gene ends were 1 base for V and 2 bases for J; bases not matched to a gene: 4. The CDR3 extends over 16 amino acids. The CDR3 reads CASSQGFSGRAYEQYF. CDR3 DNA: TGTGCCAGCAGCCAAGGTTTTAGCGGGAGGGCCTACGAGCAGTACTTC.

The J gene is TRBJ1-2, the V gene TRBV5-5; 11 nucleotides agree with TRBD1. CDR3 length equals 16 residues. Germline V CDR1 and CDR2: SGHKS, YYEKEE (reference sequence). V lost 3 bases, J lost 6 bases, and 10 bases stayed unmatched. In DNA, the CDR3 is TGTGCCAGCAGCTCCCGGACAGGGGGCGGTGTGGATGGCTACACCTTC. Translating it yields CASSSRTGGGVDGYTF.

The rearrangement joins TRBV4-3 to TRBJ2-1; tentative D call: TRBD2 (6 bases). Germline V gene sequence: CDR1 LGHNA, CDR2 YSLEER. The V end lost 1 base, the J end lost 7 bases, and 14 bases lay between the germline ends. The CDR3 has 15 residues. The DNA for the CDR3 is TGCGCCAGCAGCCAAGGTTGGGACTCTAAAAATGAGCAGTTCTTC. Its protein product is CASSQGWDSKNEQFF.

The CDR3 protein is CASSMRPLETQYF. CDR3 bases: TGTGCCAGTAGTATGCGGCCGCTGGAGACCCAGTACTTC. The chain has TRBV19 and TRBJ2-5; unclear D gene. The CDR3 is 13 residues long. The ends were cut back, 3 bases at V and 5 bases at J, with 10 bases in the middle. CDR1 is LNHDA, CDR2 SQIVND, per germline (reference sequence).

This clone was detected a few times. The chain links TRBV7-9 to TRBJ2-7; D perhaps matches TRBD2 (5 bases). Per germline, CDR1 SEHNR and CDR2 FQNEAQ (reference sequence). The V gene lost 1 base and the J gene lost 6 bases, with 10 bases spanning the gap. CDR3 size: 13 residues. The CDR3 DNA follows: TGTGCCAGCAGCTTAGGTTCCGGGGTCGAGCAGTACTTC. Residues: CASSLGSGVEQYF.

The chain links TRBV7-9 to TRBJ2-1, with D unclear. Germline V gene data show CDR1 as SEHNR and CDR2 as FQNEAQ (reference sequence). The ends were cut back, 1 base at V and 5 bases at J, with 15 bases in the middle. The CDR3 runs to 16 residues. The CDR3 spells CASSLDTAGSDNEQFF. The CDR3 DNA reads TGTGCCAGCAGCTTAGATACGGCAGGTTCGGACAATGAGCAGTTCTTC.

This rearrangement joins TRBV7-9 to TRBJ1-1, with D uncertain. Germline V gene sequence: CDR1 SEHNR, CDR2 FQNEAQ (reference sequence). The CDR3 consists of 13 residues. V gave up 2 bases and J gave up 5 bases, with 9 bases separating them. CDR3 bases: TGTGCCAGCAGCTTACCAGGCCAAACTGAAGCTTTCTTT. It encodes CASSLPGQTEAFF.

The chain carries TRBV15 and TRBJ2-1, with 9 bases matching TRBD2. J gave up 8 bases and V 5 bases, and 7 bases lay outside the gene matches. CDR1 is LNHNV and CDR2 is YYDKDF in the germline V gene (reference sequence). This CDR3 is built from 14 residues. In nucleotides, the CDR3 is TGTGCCACCAGCTTTGGACTAGCGAGGGATGAGCAGTTCTTC. It codes for CATSFGLARDEQFF.

CDR3 in DNA: TGTGCCAGCAGTTCCAACCCGGACAATTTCGCCATATATTTT. It translates to CASSSNPDNFAIYF. This chain joins TRBV28 and TRBJ1-3; TRBD1 is a possible D gene (5 bases). This CDR3 region has 14 residues. Germline V CDR1 and CDR2: MDHEN, SYDVKM. V was trimmed by 4 bases and J by 11 bases, leaving 18 bases between them.

The V call is TRBV5-6, the J call TRBJ2-3; D remains ambiguous. Looked up from germline, CDR1 is SGHDT and CDR2 is YYEEEE. This CDR3 region has 13 residues. The ends were cut back, 3 bases at V and 2 bases at J, with 7 bases in the middle. The CDR3 region is CASSSYNTDTQYF. CDR3 DNA: TGTGCCAGCAGCTCTTATAACACAGATACGCAGTATTTT.

The chain carries TRBV11-2 and TRBJ2-7; TRBD2 matches 8 bases. The germline gives CDR1 SGHAT, CDR2 FQNNGV. The V and J ends lost 1 base and 2 bases, in that order; junction bases with no gene match: 7. CDR3 size: 16 residues. CDR3: CASSLGSLAATYEQYF. For the CDR3, the DNA is TGTGCCAGCAGCTTAGGGTCACTAGCGGCTACCTACGAGCAGTACTTC.

V is TRBV6-5 and J is TRBJ2-5, with 7 bases identical to TRBD2. The CDR3 contains 15 residues. CDR1 and CDR2 (germline): MNHEY, SVGAGI. V lost 4 bases to trimming and J lost 7 bases; unmatched junction nucleotides: 12. The CDR3 region is CASSSDTGERGTQYF. The DNA of the CDR3 is TGTGCCAGCAGTTCCGACACGGGGGAGCGGGGGACCCAGTACTTC.

V usage is TRBV5-1 and J usage is TRBJ2-7; 8 bases map to TRBD2. The CDR3 runs to 13 residues. V trimming: 2 bases; J trimming: 2 bases; junction bases outside the gene matches: 0. Germline V gene data show CDR1 as SGHRS and CDR2 as YFSETQ. The CDR3 is CASSFSGTYEQYF. DNA for the CDR3: TGCGCCAGCAGCTTTAGCGGGACCTACGAGCAGTACTTC.

This clone was picked up one time. This rearrangement joins TRBV6-2 or TRBV6-3 to TRBJ1-6, with TRBD1 matching 7 bases. Germline loops: CDR1 MNHEY, CDR2 SVGEGT. This CDR3 comprises 16 residues. V shed 2 bases and J 5 bases; nucleotides not matched to a gene: 6. The CDR3 is CASSYARTGDNSPLHF. CDR3 nucleotide sequence: TGTGCCAGCAGTTACGCCAGGACAGGCGATAATTCACCCCTCCACTTT.

V is TRBV19 and J is TRBJ1-6; D not certain. V lost 6 bases, J lost 2 bases, and 8 bases lay in between. Germline CDR1 and CDR2: LNHDA and SQIVND (reference sequence). The CDR3 totals 14 residues. The CDR3 region has the DNA TGTGCCAGTAGCCAGAGGACCTATAATTCACCCCTCCACTTT. This gives the protein CASSQRTYNSPLHF. Combining the CDR3 with reference TRBV19 and TRBJ1-6 gives the whole variable domain DGGITQSPKYLFRKEGQNVTLSCEQNLNHDAMYWYRQDPGQGLRLIYYSQIVNDFQKGDIAEGYSVSREKKESFPLTVTSAQKNPTAFYLCASSQRTYNSPLHFGNGTRLTVT.

The chain joins TRBV11-3 to TRBJ2-1, with a possible D match to TRBD2 (6 bases). V lost 5 bases to trimming and J lost 8 bases, with 16 bases between them. Germline CDR1 is SGHNT and CDR2 is YENEEA. The CDR3 runs 14 residues. The CDR3 reads CASSRSDYIDEQFF. The CDR3 DNA reads as TGTGCCAGCAGCCGATCGGACTATATCGATGAGCAGTTCTTC. Drawing the rest from reference TRBV11-3 and TRBJ2-1, the complete variable domain is EAGVVQSPRYKIIEKKQPVAFWCNPISGHNTLYWYLQNLGQGPELLIRYENEEAVDDSQLPKDRFSAERLKGVDSTLKIQPAELGDSAVYLCASSRSDYIDEQFFGPGTRLTVL.

The genes are TRBV19 and TRBJ2-2; TRBD1 agrees at 9 bases. The CDR3 is 16 residues long. V lost 7 bases, J lost 6 bases, and 12 bases stayed unmatched. The germline V gene encodes CDR1 LNHDA and CDR2 SQIVND (reference sequence). The CDR3 region has the DNA TGTGCCAGTAACAGGGGGCTTCCGTCTTCTGCCGGGGAGCTGTTTTTT. Protein product: CASNRGLPSSAGELFF.

This sequence joins TRBV27 and TRBJ2-7, with D possibly being TRBD1 (5 bases). Trimming pared 6 bases from V and 7 bases from J, leaving 16 bases between. The CDR3 is made up of 13 amino acids. The V gene's germline CDR1 is MNHEY and CDR2 SMNVEV (reference sequence). This chain's CDR3 is CASSPRAQGEQYF. The CDR3 DNA follows: TGTGCCAGCAGCCCCAGGGCTCAAGGGGAGCAGTACTTC.

This chain joins TRBV29-1 and TRBJ2-1, with D maybe TRBD2 (5 bases). Trimming shortened V by 7 bases and J by 5 bases, and 18 bases separated the two germline ends. CDR3 length: 14 residues. Germline V gene data show CDR1 as SQVTM and CDR2 as ANQGSEA. The CDR3 region is CSAGPSSGDNEQFF. CDR3 DNA sequence: TGCAGCGCCGGGCCGTCCTCCGGGGACAATGAGCAGTTCTTC.